Listed here are 14 T cell receptor beta chains from one sample, sequenced in a study of blood T cell repertoires in COVID-19 (dated by TCRdb to 2020 to 2022). The library relied on the immunoSEQ multiplex PCR assay. In its TCRdb copy, this immuneACCESS table keeps in-frame sequences only and misses some clones. Where compared with another copy, unresolved V genes explain less than half of these, and the others have no known cause. The sample contains some 120,000 clones, roughly 82% of them found a single time. The ten largest clonotypes hold roughly 4.9% of the sample. The material sequenced was peripheral blood. The receptors were gathered from a human donor in a cohort sampled during active COVID-19.

This chain joins TRBV29-1 and TRBJ1-5, with 10 bases identical to TRBD1. CDR1 is SQVTM and CDR2 is ANQGSEA in the germline V gene. There are 13 residues in the CDR3. V gave up 6 bases and J gave up 7 bases; unmatched junction bases: 6. The CDR3 nucleotides are TGCAGCGTAGGGGACAGGGGATACCAGCCCCAGCATTTT. Its protein is CSVGDRGYQPQHF.

This chain links TRBV19 with TRBJ2-5, with TRBD1 matching over 12 bases. Trimming at V came to 5 bases and at J to 3 bases, leaving 4 bases not matched to a gene. The CDR3 sequence is 15 residues long. Germline CDR1 is LNHDA and CDR2 is SQIVND (reference sequence). CDR3 sequence reads: CASSPGQGAEETQYF. In nucleotides, the CDR3 is TGTGCCAGTAGTCCGGGACAGGGGGCAGAAGAGACCCAGTACTTC.

The gene calls are TRBV18 and TRBJ1-6; D ambiguous. This CDR3 has 16 amino acids. Germline V gene lookup returns CDR1 KGHSH and CDR2 LQKENI. V was pared by 3 bases and J by 6 bases, with 15 bases between. CDR3 region: CASSPPAGAGNSPLHF. The CDR3 nucleotides read TGTGCCAGCTCACCCCCGGCCGGCGCGGGTAATTCACCCCTCCACTTT.

This clone was picked up one time. The J gene is TRBJ2-1, the V gene TRBV3-1 (or the pseudogene TRBV3-2); TRBD1 agrees at 8 bases. V lost 1 base, J lost 3 bases, and 8 bases stayed unmatched. From germline, CDR1 is LGHDT and CDR2 YNNKEL (reference sequence). This CDR3 is built from 17 residues. The DNA for the CDR3 is TGTGCCAGCAGCCAAGCCGGACAGGGACCAAACTACAATGAGCAGTTCTTC. Protein product: CASSQAGQGPNYNEQFF.

The chain uses TRBV9 and TRBJ2-6, with TRBD2 matching over 11 bases. The CDR3 is made up of 19 amino acids. The ends lost 2 bases at V and 2 bases at J; junction bases unmatched: 9. Germline-derived CDR1 and CDR2 are SGDLS and YYNGEE. The DNA of the CDR3 is TGTGCCAGCAGCGTCACTAGCGGGAGATCAGGGCCTGGGGCCAACGTCCTGACTTTC. Translation gives CASSVTSGRSGPGANVLTF.

This sequence joins TRBV7-6 and TRBJ2-7; 9 bases line up with TRBD2. The CDR3 covers 15 residues. CDR1 is SGHVS, CDR2 FNYEAQ, per germline. Trimming removed 5 bases from V and 2 bases from J; junction bases left unmatched: 7. CDR3 in DNA: TGTGCCAGCAGCCCGATGACTAGCGGCACCTACGAGCAGTACTTC. This gives the protein CASSPMTSGTYEQYF.

This chain connects TRBV19 to TRBJ2-3; D is unresolved. This CDR3 has 17 amino acids. Deletions cut 0 bases from V and 4 bases from J, with 17 bases between. Germline loops: CDR1 LNHDA, CDR2 SQIVND (reference sequence). The CDR3 sequence: CASSIDGRSAGSDTQYF. CDR3 sequence (DNA): TGTGCCAGTAGTATAGATGGGCGCTCTGCTGGGTCAGATACGCAGTATTTT.

The chain is built from TRBV4-1 and TRBJ2-5; 9 nucleotides align to TRBD1. V lost 4 bases and J lost 5; bases outside the gene matches: 11. CDR1 and CDR2 from the germline V gene are MGHRA and YSYEKL. This CDR3 region has 16 residues. CDR3 sequence (DNA): TGCGCCAGCAGCCGAGAAATAACAGGGGGCTCGGAGACCCAGTACTTC. This gives the protein CASSREITGGSETQYF.

The chain recombines TRBV6-2 or TRBV6-3 with TRBJ2-7; 11 bases agree with TRBD2. The germline V gene encodes CDR1 MNHEY and CDR2 SVGEGT. This CDR3 has 15 residues. Trimming took 5 bases from V and 5 from J; bases not matched to a gene: 8. The CDR3 loop is CASSGSSGRVNEQYF. CDR3 nucleotides: TGTGCCAGCAGTGGCAGTAGCGGGAGGGTCAACGAGCAGTACTTC.

V usage is TRBV19 and J usage is TRBJ1-1; maybe TRBD1 (5 bases). There are 14 residues in the CDR3. Trimming removed 5 bases at V and 4 bases at J, with 14 bases between. CDR1 and CDR2 (germline): LNHDA, SQIVND (reference sequence). The CDR3 is CASSAAVGGTEAFF. CDR3 nucleotides: TGTGCCAGTAGTGCCGCCGTGGGGGGCACTGAAGCTTTCTTT.

The CDR3 sequence: CASSVGLARDEQFF. The CDR3 nucleotides read TGTGCCAGCAGCGTAGGTCTAGCGCGGGATGAGCAGTTCTTC. V usage is TRBV9 and J usage is TRBJ2-1; D may be TRBD2 (6 bases). The CDR3 is 14 residues long. Germline V lookup: CDR1 SGDLS, CDR2 YYNGEE. V was cut by 0 bases and J by 8 bases, with 12 bases left in between.

Turning to this clone: This specimen includes other DNA sequences encoding the same CDR3. The chain has TRBV18 and TRBJ2-5, with 8 nucleotides matching TRBD1. Germline CDR1 reads KGHSH; CDR2 reads LQKENI. This CDR3 spans 14 amino acids. The V and J ends lost 4 bases and 2 bases, in that order; junction bases with no gene match: 3. CDR3 DNA: TGTGCCAGCTCACTCCGGACAGGGCAAGAGACCCAGTACTTC. Protein: CASSLRTGQETQYF. The full variable domain, rest sourced from reference TRBV18 and TRBJ2-5, is NAGVMQNPRHLVRRRGQEARLRCSPMKGHSHVYWYRQLPEEGLKFMVYLQKENIIDESGMPKERFSAEFPKEGPSILRIQQVVRGDSAAYFCASSLRTGQETQYFGPGTRLLVL.

V gene TRBV11-2 combines with J gene TRBJ2-5, with TRBD2 matching over 7 bases. V shed 4 bases and J 5 bases; nucleotides not matched to a gene: 4. This CDR3 region has 13 residues. Germline values: CDR1 SGHAT, CDR2 FQNNGV. CDR3 region: CASSWGGTETQYF. DNA of the CDR3: TGTGCCAGCAGCTGGGGGGGGACCGAGACCCAGTACTTC.

This clone appeared a few times. The V and J genes are TRBV27 and TRBJ2-1; TRBD2 matches 9 bases. V was clipped by 7 bases and J by 4 bases; unmatched bases: 8. CDR1 is MNHEY and CDR2 is SMNVEV in the germline V gene (reference sequence). The CDR3 contains 15 residues. CDR3 region: CASTFSGSLYNEQFF. CDR3 nucleotide sequence: TGTGCCAGCACTTTTAGCGGGAGTCTGTACAATGAGCAGTTCTTC.